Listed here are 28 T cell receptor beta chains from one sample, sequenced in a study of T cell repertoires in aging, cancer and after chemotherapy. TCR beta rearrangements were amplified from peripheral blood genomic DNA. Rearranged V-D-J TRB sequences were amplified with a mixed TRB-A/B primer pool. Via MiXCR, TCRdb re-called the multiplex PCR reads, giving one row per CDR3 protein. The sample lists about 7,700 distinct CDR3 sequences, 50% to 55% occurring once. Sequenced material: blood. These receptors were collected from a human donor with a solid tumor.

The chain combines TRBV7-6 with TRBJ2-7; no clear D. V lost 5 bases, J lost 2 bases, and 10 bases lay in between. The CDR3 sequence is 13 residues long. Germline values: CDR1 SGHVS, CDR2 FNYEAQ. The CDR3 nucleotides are TGTGCCAGCAGCCGCCCGGCCGCCTACGAGCAGTACTTC. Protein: CASSRPAAYEQYF. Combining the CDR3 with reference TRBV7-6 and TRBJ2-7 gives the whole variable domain GAGVSQSPRYKVTKRGQDVALRCDPISGHVSLYWYRQALGQGPEFLTYFNYEAQQDKSGLPNDRFSAERPEGSISTLTIQRTEQRDSAMYRCASSRPAAYEQYFGPGTRLTVT.

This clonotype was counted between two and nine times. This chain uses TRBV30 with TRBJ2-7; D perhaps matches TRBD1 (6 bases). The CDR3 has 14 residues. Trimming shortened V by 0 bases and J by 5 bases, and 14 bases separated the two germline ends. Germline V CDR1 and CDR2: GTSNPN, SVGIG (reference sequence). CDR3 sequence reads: CAWSVKFRTDEQYF. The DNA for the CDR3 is TGTGCCTGGAGTGTAAAGTTTCGGACAGACGAGCAGTACTTC.

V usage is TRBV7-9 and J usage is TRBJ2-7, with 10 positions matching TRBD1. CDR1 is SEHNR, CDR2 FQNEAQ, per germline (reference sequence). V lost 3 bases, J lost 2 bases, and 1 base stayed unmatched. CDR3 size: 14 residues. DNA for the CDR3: TGTGCCAGCAGCTTCGGGACAGGGGCCTACGAGCAGTACTTC. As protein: CASSFGTGAYEQYF.

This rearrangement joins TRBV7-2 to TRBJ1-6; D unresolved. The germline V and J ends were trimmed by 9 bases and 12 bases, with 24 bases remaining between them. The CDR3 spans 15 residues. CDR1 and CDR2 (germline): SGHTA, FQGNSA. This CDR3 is CARRAGRPTYGPLHF. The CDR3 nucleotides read TGTGCCAGAAGGGCCGGGCGGCCCACTTATGGACCCCTCCACTTT.

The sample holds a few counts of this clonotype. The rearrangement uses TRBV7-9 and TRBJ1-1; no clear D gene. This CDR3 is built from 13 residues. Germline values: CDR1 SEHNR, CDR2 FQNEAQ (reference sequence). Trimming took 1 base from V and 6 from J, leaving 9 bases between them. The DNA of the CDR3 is TGTGCCAGCAGCTTAGGTTACCAGGCTGAAGCTTTCTTT. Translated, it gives CASSLGYQAEAFF.

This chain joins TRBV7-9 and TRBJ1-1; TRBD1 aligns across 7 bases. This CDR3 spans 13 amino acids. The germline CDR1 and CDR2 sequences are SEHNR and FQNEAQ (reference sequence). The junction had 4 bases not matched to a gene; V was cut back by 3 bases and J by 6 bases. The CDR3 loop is CASSLTGSAEAFF. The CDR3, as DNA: TGTGCCAGCAGCTTGACAGGGAGCGCTGAAGCTTTCTTT.

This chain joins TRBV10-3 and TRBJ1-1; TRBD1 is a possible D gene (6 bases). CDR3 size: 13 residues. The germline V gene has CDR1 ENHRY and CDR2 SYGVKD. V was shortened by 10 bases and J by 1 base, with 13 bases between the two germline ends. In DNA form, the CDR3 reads TGTGCCACCTTATCGACAGGGAACACTGAAGCTTTCTTT. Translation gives CATLSTGNTEAFF.

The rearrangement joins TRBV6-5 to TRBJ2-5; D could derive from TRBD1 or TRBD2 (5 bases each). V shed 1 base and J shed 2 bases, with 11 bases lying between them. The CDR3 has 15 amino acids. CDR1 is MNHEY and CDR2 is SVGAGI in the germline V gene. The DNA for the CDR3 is TGTGCCAGCAGTTACTTGGGGACGAGGCAAGAGACCCAGTACTTC. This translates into CASSYLGTRQETQYF.

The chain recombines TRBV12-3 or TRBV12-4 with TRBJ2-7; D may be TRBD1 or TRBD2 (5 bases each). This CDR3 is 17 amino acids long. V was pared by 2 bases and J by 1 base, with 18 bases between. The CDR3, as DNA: TGTGCCAGCAGTTTAAGGATCGGGGCTGGATCTTCCTACGAGCAGTACTTC. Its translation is CASSLRIGAGSSYEQYF.

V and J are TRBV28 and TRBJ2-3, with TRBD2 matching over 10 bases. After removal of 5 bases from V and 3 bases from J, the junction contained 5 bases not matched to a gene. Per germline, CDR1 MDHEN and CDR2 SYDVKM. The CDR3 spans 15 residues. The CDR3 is CASSGAGGKTDTQYF. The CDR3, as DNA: TGTGCCAGCAGTGGAGCGGGAGGGAAAACAGATACGCAGTATTTT. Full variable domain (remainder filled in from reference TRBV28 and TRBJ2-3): DVKVTQSSRYLVKRTGEKVFLECVQDMDHENMFWYRQDPGLGLRLIYFSYDVKMKEKGDIPEGYSVSREKKERFSLILESASTNQTSMYLCASSGAGGKTDTQYFGPGTRLTVL.

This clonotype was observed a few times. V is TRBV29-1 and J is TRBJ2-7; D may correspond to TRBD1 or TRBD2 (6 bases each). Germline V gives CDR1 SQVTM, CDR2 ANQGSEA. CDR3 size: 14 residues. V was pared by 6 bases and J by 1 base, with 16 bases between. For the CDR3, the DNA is TGCAGCGTGAGAAGGGGGGAGGTTTCCTACGAGCAGTACTTC. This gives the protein CSVRRGEVSYEQYF.

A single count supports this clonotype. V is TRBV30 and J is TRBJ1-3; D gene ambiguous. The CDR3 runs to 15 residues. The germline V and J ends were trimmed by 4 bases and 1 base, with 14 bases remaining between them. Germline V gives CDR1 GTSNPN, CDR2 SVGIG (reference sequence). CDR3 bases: TGTGCCTGGACCTTTAAGGGTCTTTCTGGAAACACCATATATTTT. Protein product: CAWTFKGLSGNTIYF.

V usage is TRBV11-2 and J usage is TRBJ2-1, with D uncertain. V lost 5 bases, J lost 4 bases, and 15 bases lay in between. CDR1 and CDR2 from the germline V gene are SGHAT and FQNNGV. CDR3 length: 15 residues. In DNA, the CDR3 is TGTGCCAGCAGCCGACCTTCCGATATTTACAATGAGCAGTTCTTC. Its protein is CASSRPSDIYNEQFF.

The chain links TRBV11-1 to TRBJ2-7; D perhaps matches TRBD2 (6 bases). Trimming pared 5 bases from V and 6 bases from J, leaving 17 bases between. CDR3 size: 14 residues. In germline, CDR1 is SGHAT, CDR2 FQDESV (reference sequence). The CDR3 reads CASSKAPGTSEQYF. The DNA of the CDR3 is TGTGCCAGCAGCAAGGCCCCCGGGACTTCCGAGCAGTACTTC.

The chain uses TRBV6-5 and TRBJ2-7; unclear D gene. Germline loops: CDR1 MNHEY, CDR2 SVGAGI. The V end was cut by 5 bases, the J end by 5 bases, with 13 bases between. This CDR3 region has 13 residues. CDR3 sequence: CASSALGSDEQYF. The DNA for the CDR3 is TGTGCCAGCAGTGCCTTGGGAAGTGACGAGCAGTACTTC.

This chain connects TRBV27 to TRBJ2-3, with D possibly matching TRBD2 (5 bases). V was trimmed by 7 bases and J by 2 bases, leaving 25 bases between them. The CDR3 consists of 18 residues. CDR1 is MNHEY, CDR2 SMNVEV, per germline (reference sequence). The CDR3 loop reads CASIFRGVRYNPTDTQYF. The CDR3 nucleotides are TGTGCCAGCATTTTTCGGGGAGTTCGATACAACCCCACAGATACGCAGTATTTT.

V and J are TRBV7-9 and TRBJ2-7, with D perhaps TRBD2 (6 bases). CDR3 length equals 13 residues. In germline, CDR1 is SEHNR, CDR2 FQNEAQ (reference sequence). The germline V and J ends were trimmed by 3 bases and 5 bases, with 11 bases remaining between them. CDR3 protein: CASSFGLSDEQYF. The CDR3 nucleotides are TGTGCCAGCAGCTTCGGACTATCAGACGAGCAGTACTTC.

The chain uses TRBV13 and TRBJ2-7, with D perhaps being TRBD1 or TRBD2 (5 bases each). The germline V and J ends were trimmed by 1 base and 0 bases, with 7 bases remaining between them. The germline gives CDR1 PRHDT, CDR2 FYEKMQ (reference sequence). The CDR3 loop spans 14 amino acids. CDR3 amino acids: CASSLAGHSYEQYF. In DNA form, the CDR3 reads TGTGCCAGCAGCTTAGCGGGGCACTCCTACGAGCAGTACTTC. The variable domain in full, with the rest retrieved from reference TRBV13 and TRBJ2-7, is AAGVIQSPRHLIKEKRETATLKCYPIPRHDTVYWYQQGPGQDPQFLISFYEKMQSDKGSIPDRFSAQQFSDYHSELNMSSLELGDSALYFCASSLAGHSYEQYFGPGTRLTVT.

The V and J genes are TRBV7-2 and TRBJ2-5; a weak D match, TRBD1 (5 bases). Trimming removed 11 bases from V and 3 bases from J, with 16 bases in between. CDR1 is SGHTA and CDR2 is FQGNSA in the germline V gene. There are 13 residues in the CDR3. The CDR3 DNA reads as TGTGCCTCACATCAGGCCAGGGAAGAGACCCAGTACTTC. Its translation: CASHQAREETQYF.

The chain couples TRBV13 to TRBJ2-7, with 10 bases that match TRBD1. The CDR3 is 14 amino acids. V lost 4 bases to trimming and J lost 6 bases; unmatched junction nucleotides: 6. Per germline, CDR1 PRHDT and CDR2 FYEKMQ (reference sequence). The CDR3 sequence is CASSWGQGRGEQYF. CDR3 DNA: TGTGCCAGCAGCTGGGGACAGGGGAGAGGCGAGCAGTACTTC.

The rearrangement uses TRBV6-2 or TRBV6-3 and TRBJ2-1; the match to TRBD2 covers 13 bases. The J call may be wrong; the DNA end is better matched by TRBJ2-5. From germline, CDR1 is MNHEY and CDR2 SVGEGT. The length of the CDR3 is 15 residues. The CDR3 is CASSSGLAGAETQYF. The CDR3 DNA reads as TGTGCCAGCAGTAGTGGACTAGCGGGAGCTGAGACCCAGTACTTC.

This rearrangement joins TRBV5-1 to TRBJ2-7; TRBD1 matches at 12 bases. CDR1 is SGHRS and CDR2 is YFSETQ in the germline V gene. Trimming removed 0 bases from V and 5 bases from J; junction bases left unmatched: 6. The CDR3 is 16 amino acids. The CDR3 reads CASSLAPGTGGHEQYF. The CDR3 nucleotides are TGCGCCAGCAGCTTGGCCCCCGGGACAGGGGGCCACGAGCAGTACTTC.

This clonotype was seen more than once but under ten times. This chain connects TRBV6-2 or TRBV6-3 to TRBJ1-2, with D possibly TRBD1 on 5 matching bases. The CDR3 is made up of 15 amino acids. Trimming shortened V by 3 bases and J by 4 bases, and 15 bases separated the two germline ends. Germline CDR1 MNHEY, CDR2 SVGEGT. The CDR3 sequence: CASSYGQGDLYGYTF. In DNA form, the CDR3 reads TGTGCCAGCAGTTATGGGCAGGGCGACCTCTATGGCTACACCTTC.

CDR3 region: CASRSPGSYEQYF. CDR3 sequence (DNA): TGTGCCAGCAGGAGCCCCGGGAGCTACGAGCAGTACTTC. This chain links TRBV6-5 with TRBJ2-7, with D possibly matching TRBD2 (6 bases). The CDR3 runs to 13 residues. V was shortened by 6 bases and J by 3 bases, with 12 bases between the two germline ends. Germline CDR1 reads MNHEY; CDR2 reads SVGAGI.

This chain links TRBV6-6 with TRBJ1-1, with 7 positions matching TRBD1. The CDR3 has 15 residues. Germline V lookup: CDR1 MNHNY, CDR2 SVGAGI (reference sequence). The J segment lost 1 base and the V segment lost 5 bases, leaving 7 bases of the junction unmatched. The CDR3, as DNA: TGTGCCAGCAGTAACCGACAGGGTTCGAACACTGAAGCTTTCTTT. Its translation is CASSNRQGSNTEAFF.

The CDR3 reads CASSPAAVGIYGYTF. CDR3 bases: TGTGCCAGCAGCCCCGCGGCGGTGGGTATCTATGGCTACACCTTC. J is TRBJ1-2 and V is TRBV6-5, with D unclear. The length of the CDR3 is 15 residues. In germline, CDR1 is MNHEY, CDR2 SVGAGI. With 6 bases removed from V and 4 bases from J, the gap between germline ends came to 18 bases.

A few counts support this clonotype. CDR3 sequence reads: CACHTLGGASYEQYF. The CDR3 coding sequence is TGTGCCTGTCACACCCTAGGTGGGGCCTCCTACGAGCAGTACTTC. J is TRBJ2-7 and V is TRBV30; D might be TRBD1 (5 bases). There are 15 residues in the CDR3. Germline V gives CDR1 GTSNPN, CDR2 SVGIG (reference sequence). With 6 bases removed from V and 0 bases from J, the gap between germline ends came to 18 bases.

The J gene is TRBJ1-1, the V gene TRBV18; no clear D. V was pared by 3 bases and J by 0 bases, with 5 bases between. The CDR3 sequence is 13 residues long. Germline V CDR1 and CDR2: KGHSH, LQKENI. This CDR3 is CASSPDVNTEAFF. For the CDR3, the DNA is TGTGCCAGCTCACCGGACGTGAACACTGAAGCTTTCTTT.